This is a list of T cell receptor beta chains from one sample in a study of blood T cell repertoires in COVID-19. TCRdb keeps only in-frame clones here, not all; method: immunoSEQ multiplex PCR. This table has over 200,000 clones, 70% to 90% appearing once. Sequenced input: PBMCs or T cells enriched from blood (not recorded which). The receptors originated from a woman between 45 and 60 years old who had recovered from COVID-19. The CDR3 runs from the conserved cysteine through the conserved F or W. A D gene is named only where the DNA matches it firmly. Some rows mark clone size as missing; the rest say once, few, many or name a class of expanded clone.

NA	NA	TRBJ2-5	TRBV5-1	CASSPFRGGAQETQYF	TGCGCCAGCAGCCCCTTCAGAGGCGGAGCCCAAGAGACCCAGTACTTC
NA	NA	TRBJ1-4	TRBV9	CASSVSEARADEKLFF	TGTGCCAGCAGCGTCTCTGAGGCCAGGGCAGATGAAAAACTGTTTTTT
NA	TRBD2	TRBJ2-7	TRBV18	CASSPVRRELGYEQYF	TGTGCCAGCTCACCAGTGCGGCGGGAGCTTGGGTACGAGCAGTACTTC
NA	TRBD2	TRBJ2-1	TRBV5-4	CASSLTSGSYNEQFF	TGTGCCAGCAGCTTAACTAGCGGGAGTTACAATGAGCAGTTCTTC
NA	NA	TRBJ1-5	TRBV5-1	CASRQGIDQPQHF	TGCGCCAGCAGGCAGGGGATAGATCAGCCCCAGCATTTT
NA	NA	TRBJ1-1	TRBV27	CASSMRGTEAFF	TGTGCCAGCAGTATGCGAGGCACTGAAGCTTTCTTT
NA	NA	TRBJ1-2	TRBV28	CASRGVDYGYTF	TGTGCCAGCAGAGGGGTTGACTATGGCTACACCTTC
NA	NA	TRBJ2-3	TRBV19	CASSIDRGTDTQYF	TGTGCCAGTAGTATAGACAGGGGCACAGATACGCAGTATTTT
NA	TRBD1	TRBJ2-1	TRBV28	CASSSTGSYNEQFF	TGTGCCAGCAGCTCGACAGGGTCCTACAATGAGCAGTTCTTC
NA	NA	TRBJ2-1	TRBV19	CASSTQEGSGNEQFF	TGTGCCAGTAGTACCCAGGAGGGGTCAGGCAATGAGCAGTTCTTC
NA	TRBD2	TRBJ2-3	TRBV4-1	CASSQDSGSGSRGDTQYF	TGCGCCAGCAGCCAAGATTCAGGAAGCGGGAGTCGGGGAGATACGCAGTATTTT
NA	TRBD1	TRBJ2-3	TRBV5-1	CASSLGQGRDTQYF	TGCGCCAGCAGCTTAGGACAGGGGAGGGATACGCAGTATTTT
few	NA	TRBJ2-7	TRBV30	CAWSKLAAYEQYF	TGTGCCTGGAGTAAGTTAGCGGCCTACGAGCAGTACTTC
few	TRBD1	TRBJ1-2	TRBV12-3/TRBV12-4	CASSFRQGDGYTF	TGTGCCAGCAGTTTCCGACAGGGCGATGGCTACACCTTC